This T cell receptor beta chain was recorded in a study of cytotoxic CD8 clonotypes in ibrutinib-treated CLL. Study context: Samples averaged about 260,000 productive templates and more than 85,000 productive rearrangements.

Comments on this clone: The target antigen is unknown.

V was clipped by 2 bases and J by 6 bases, with 12 bases between them. The germline gives CDR1 MGHDK, CDR2 SYGVNS. The CDR3 is 14 amino acids. Notes on the study in general: Under therapy, public clonotypes either contracted or stayed stable, and they were uncommon.

The targeted sequencing depth was 1 in 200,000 to 1 in 1 million T cells. The repertoire was sequenced with immunoSEQ multiplex PCR; TCRdb's copy has only in-frame clones and lacks some. The sample comprises roughly 250,000 clones, around 70% of which are singletons, and over 15% rests with the top ten. The chain carries TRBV25-1 and TRBJ2-3; D remains ambiguous. Sample: PBMCs, taken after 24 months of ibrutinib treatment. This TCR was recovered from a human donor with chronic lymphocytic leukemia. The CDR3, as DNA: TGTGCCAGCAGTGAAAGACGAATCGACGATACGCAGTATTTT. It yields the protein CASSERRIDDTQYF.